Below are 6 T cell receptor beta chains sequenced from a single sample in a study of T cell changes during pregnancy in multiple sclerosis (dated by TCRdb to the late 2010s). Libraries were prepared through the immunoSEQ multiplex PCR assay. The source is immuneACCESS, and TCRdb retained only in-frame sequences with V and J called. Part of the clones is not carried over; for the studies checked, unresolved V genes explain less than half of this, and the remainder is unexplained. The sample table lists some 14,000 clones, 88% of them with a count of one. The ten largest account for approximately 8.7% of the sample. This sample comprised CD8+ T cells from peripheral blood mononuclear cells, obtained in the first trimester of pregnancy. Source of these receptors: a female donor with multiple sclerosis, enrolled in a pregnancy study.

The rearrangement uses TRBV4-3 and TRBJ1-2; TRBD1 matches 8 bases. This CDR3 has 15 amino acids. Trimming took 0 bases from V and 5 from J; bases not matched to a gene: 5. Germline lookup yields CDR1 LGHNA and CDR2 YSLEER. In DNA form, the CDR3 reads TGCGCCAGCAGCCAAGAACTGGACAGGGTTTATGGCTACACCTTC. Protein product: CASSQELDRVYGYTF.

The rearrangement uses TRBV9 and TRBJ2-1; 11 bases agree with TRBD2. Germline V gene sequence: CDR1 SGDLS, CDR2 YYNGEE. This CDR3 region has 17 residues. V lost 3 bases and J lost 1; bases outside the gene matches: 6. CDR3 coding DNA: TGTGCCAGCAGCGCCTTCGGGACTAGCGGATCCTACAATGAGCAGTTCTTC. It specifies CASSAFGTSGSYNEQFF.

This clone is judged medium-sized. The chain employs TRBV4-1 and TRBJ1-2; D might be TRBD1 (6 bases). Trimming removed 0 bases from V and 8 bases from J, with 22 bases in between. In germline, CDR1 is MGHRA, CDR2 YSYEKL. The CDR3 has 17 residues. This CDR3 is CASSQERRRGAAWGYTF. The CDR3 nucleotides read TGCGCCAGCAGCCAAGAAAGGAGGCGGGGGGCCGCGTGGGGCTACACCTTC.

The CDR3 reads CATSRTGEDAEAFF. The CDR3 coding sequence is TGTGCCACCAGCAGGACAGGGGAAGATGCTGAAGCTTTCTTT. This sequence joins TRBV15 and TRBJ1-1, with 8 bases identical to TRBD1. CDR1 LNHNV and CDR2 YYDKDF come from the germline V gene (reference sequence). With 3 bases clipped from V and 6 bases from J, the junction kept 6 bases outside the gene matches. The CDR3 loop spans 14 amino acids.

This chain uses TRBV2 with TRBJ2-7, with D tentatively TRBD1 (5 bases). V lost 1 base to trimming and J lost 3 bases, with 13 bases between them. The germline V gene has CDR1 SNHLY and CDR2 FYNNEI. This CDR3 region has 15 residues. The CDR3 DNA reads as TGTGCCAGCAGTGAAGGGACCCCAGGGCTCTACGAGCAGTACTTC. Amino acid sequence: CASSEGTPGLYEQYF.

This clone was seen a single time. This sequence joins TRBV27 and TRBJ2-2, with a possible D match to TRBD2 (5 bases). The CDR3 runs to 16 residues. The V gene lost 2 bases and the J gene lost 5 bases, with 15 bases spanning the gap. Germline values: CDR1 MNHEY, CDR2 SMNVEV (reference sequence). Written as DNA, the CDR3 is TGTGCCAGCAGTTTAGAGGGCAGGTGGGGTACCGGGGAGCTGTTTTTT. This gives the protein CASSLEGRWGTGELFF.